This T cell receptor (beta chain) was retrieved from a study of Ad26.COV2.S vaccination and SARS-CoV-2 variants. Notes on the study in general: Vaccine and placebo recipients had comparable breadth of non-spike TCRs.

The CDR3 runs to 15 residues. Trimming removed 4 bases from V and 6 bases from J; junction bases left unmatched: 12. Germline assignment: CDR1 SGDLS and CDR2 YYNGEE. TCRdb's copy holds only in-frame clones and misses some; the assay was immunoSEQ multiplex PCR. This table has just over 350,000 clones, roughly 81% appearing once. Noted treatment: roughly 20 received Ad26.COV2.S at low or high dose, single or two shots; about 5 received placebo; per-sample allocation not given. The samples were gathered on day 63 after the first injection of vaccine or placebo. Vaccination used an Ad26 vector expressing Wuhan-strain SARS-CoV-2 spike. As for this clone: Its antigen is unknown.

The chain employs TRBV9 and TRBJ2-7, with TRBD1 identical over 8 bases. Material: peripheral blood, obtained in a trial of Ad26.COV2.S vaccine versus placebo. The sequence was collected from a person between 18 and 65 years old who received the Ad26.COV2.S COVID-19 vaccine or a placebo. This chain's CDR3 is CASSTGQGPWGEQYF. For the CDR3, the DNA is TGTGCCAGCAGCACCGGACAGGGCCCCTGGGGCGAGCAGTACTTC.